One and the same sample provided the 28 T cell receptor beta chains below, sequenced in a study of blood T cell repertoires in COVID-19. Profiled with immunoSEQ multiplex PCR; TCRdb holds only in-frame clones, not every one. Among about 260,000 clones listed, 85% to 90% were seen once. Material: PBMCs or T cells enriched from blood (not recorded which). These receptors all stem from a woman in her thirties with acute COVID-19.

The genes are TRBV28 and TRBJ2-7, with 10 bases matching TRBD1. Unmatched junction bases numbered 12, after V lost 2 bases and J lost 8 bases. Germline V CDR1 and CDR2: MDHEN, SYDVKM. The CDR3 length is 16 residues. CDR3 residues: CASSLAWGTGVKKQYF. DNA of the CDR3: TGTGCCAGCAGTTTAGCGTGGGGGACAGGGGTAAAAAAGCAGTACTTC.

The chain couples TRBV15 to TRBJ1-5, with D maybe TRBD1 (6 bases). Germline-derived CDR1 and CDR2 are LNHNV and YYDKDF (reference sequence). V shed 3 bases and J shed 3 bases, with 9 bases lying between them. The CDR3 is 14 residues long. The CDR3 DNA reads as TGTGCCACCAGCAGGACAGGCTACAATCAGCCCCAGCATTTT. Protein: CATSRTGYNQPQHF.

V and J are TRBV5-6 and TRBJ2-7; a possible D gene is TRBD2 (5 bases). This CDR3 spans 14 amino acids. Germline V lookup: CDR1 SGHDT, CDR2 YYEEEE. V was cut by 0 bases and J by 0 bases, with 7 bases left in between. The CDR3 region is CASSLGGGSYEQYF. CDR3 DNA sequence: TGTGCCAGCAGCTTGGGCGGAGGCTCCTACGAGCAGTACTTC.

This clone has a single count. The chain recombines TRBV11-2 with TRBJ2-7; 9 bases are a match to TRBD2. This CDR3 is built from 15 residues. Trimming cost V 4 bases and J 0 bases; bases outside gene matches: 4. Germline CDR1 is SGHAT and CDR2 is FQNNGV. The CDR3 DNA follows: TGTGCCAGCAGCTCCGCAGCGGGAGGCTCCTACGAGCAGTACTTC. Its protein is CASSSAAGGSYEQYF.

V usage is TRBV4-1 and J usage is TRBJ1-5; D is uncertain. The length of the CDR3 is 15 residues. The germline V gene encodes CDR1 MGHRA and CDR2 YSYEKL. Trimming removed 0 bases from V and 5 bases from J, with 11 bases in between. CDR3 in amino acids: CASSQDPREDQPQHF. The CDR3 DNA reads TGCGCCAGCAGCCAAGATCCACGGGAAGATCAGCCCCAGCATTTT.

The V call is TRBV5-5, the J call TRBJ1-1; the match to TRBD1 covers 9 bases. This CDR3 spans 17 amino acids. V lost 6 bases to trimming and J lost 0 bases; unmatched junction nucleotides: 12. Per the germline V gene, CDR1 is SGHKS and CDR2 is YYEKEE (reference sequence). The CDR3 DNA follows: TGTGCCAGCAACCCTCTCCTGGGGACAGGGATGAACACTGAAGCTTTCTTT. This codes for CASNPLLGTGMNTEAFF.

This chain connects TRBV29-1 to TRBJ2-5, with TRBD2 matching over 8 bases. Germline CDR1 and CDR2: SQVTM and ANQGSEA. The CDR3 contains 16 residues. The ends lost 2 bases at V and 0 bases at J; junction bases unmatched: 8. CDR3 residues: CSVERTSSKYQETQYF. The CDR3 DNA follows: TGCAGCGTTGAACGGACTAGCTCCAAGTACCAAGAGACCCAGTACTTC.

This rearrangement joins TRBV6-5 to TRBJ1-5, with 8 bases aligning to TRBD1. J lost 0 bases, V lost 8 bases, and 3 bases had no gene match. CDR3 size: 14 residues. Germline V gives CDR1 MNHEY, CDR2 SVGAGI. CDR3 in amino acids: CASGDRNSNQPQHF. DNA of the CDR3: TGTGCCAGCGGGGACAGGAATAGCAATCAGCCCCAGCATTTT.

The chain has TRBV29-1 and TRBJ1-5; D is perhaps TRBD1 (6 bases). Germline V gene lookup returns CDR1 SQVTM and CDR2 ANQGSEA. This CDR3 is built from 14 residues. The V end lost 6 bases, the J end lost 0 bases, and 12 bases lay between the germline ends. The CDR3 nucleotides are TGCAGCGTATCACAGGGTAATAGCAATCAGCCCCAGCATTTT. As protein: CSVSQGNSNQPQHF.

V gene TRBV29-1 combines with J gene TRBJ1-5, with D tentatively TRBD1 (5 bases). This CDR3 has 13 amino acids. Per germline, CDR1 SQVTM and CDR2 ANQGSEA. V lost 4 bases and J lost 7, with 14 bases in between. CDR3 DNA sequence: TGCAGCGTTGCGCAGGGACTTGGCCAGCCCCAGCATTTT. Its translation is CSVAQGLGQPQHF.

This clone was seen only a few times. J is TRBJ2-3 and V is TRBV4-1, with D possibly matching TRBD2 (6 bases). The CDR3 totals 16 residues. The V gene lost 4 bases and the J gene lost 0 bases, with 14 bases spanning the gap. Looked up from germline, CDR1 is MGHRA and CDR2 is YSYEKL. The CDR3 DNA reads TGCGCCAGCAGCCCCGGCCCTAGCGTTAGCACAGATACGCAGTATTTT. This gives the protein CASSPGPSVSTDTQYF.

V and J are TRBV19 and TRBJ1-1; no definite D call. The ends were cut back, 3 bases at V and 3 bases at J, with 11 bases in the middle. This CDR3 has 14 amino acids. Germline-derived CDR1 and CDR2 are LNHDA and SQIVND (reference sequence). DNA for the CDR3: TGTGCCAGTAGTATGGAGGCGTGGGACACTGAAGCTTTCTTT. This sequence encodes CASSMEAWDTEAFF.

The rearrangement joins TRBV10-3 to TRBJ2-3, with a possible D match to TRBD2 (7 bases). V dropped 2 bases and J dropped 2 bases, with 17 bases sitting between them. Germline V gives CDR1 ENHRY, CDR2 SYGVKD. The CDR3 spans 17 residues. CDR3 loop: CAISETTGGSYTDTQYF. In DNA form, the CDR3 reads TGTGCCATCAGTGAGACCACGGGGGGCAGTTACACAGATACGCAGTATTTT.

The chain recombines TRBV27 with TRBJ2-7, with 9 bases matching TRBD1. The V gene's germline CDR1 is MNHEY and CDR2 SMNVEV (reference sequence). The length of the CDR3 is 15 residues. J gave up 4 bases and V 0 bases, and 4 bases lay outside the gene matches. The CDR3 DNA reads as TGTGCCAGCAGTTTATCAGGGACAGGGAGGTACGAGCAGTACTTC. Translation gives CASSLSGTGRYEQYF.

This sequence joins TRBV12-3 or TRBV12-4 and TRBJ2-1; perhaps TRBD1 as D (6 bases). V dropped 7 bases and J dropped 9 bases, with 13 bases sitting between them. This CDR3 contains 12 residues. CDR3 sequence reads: CASTLGTTEQFF. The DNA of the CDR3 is TGTGCCAGCACCTTGGGGACAACTGAGCAGTTCTTC.

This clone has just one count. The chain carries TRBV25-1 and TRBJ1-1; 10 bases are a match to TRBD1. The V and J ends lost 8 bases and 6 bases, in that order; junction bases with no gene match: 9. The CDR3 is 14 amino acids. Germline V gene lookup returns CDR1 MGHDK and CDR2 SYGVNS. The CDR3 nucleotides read TGTGCCAGCGGACAGGGGGAGGAGACCCCTGAAGCTTTCTTT. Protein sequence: CASGQGEETPEAFF.

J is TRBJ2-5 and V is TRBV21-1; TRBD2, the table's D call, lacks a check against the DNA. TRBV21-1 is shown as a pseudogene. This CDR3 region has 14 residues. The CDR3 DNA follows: TGTGCCAGCAGCAAAGCGGGAGGGCGGGGGCCCCAGTACTTC. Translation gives CASSKAGGRGPQYF.

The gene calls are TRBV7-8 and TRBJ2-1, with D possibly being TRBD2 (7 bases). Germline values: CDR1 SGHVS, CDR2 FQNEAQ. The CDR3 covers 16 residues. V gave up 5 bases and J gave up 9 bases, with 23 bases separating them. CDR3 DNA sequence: TGTGCCAGCAGCCCCCAAAGGGGGGGCCCGGTGGGTGAGCAGTTCTTC. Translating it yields CASSPQRGGPVGEQFF.

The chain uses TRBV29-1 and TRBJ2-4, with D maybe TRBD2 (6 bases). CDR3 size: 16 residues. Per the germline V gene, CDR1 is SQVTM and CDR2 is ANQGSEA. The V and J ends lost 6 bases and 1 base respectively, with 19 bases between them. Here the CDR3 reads CSVSKERVSAKNIQYF. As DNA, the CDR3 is TGCAGCGTGAGTAAAGAGCGGGTTTCCGCCAAAAACATTCAGTACTTC.

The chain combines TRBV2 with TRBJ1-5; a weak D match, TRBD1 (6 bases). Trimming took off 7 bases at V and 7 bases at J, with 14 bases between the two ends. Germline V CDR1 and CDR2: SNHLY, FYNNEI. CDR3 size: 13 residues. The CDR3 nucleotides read TGTGCCAGCACCTGGGGGGGCCGGCAGCCCCAGCATTTT. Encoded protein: CASTWGGRQPQHF.

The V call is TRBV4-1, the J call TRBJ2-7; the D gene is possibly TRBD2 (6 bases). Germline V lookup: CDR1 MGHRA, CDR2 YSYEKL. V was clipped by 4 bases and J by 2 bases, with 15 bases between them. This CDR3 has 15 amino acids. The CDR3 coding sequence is TGCGCCAGCAGCCTGACGGGGGAGCTCACCTACGAGCAGTACTTC. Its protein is CASSLTGELTYEQYF.

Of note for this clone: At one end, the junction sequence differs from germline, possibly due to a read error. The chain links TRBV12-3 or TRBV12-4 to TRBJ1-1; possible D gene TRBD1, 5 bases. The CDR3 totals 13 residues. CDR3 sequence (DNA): TGTGCCAGTAGTTTTGGGGGGTTGGATGAAGCTTTCTTT. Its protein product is CASSFGGLDEAFF.

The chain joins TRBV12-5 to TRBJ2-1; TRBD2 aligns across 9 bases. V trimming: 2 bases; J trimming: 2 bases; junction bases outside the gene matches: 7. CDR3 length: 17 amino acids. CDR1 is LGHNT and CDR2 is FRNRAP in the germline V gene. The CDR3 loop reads CASGLTIAGEAYNEQFF. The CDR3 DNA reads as TGTGCTAGTGGTTTGACTATAGCGGGAGAGGCCTACAATGAGCAGTTCTTC.

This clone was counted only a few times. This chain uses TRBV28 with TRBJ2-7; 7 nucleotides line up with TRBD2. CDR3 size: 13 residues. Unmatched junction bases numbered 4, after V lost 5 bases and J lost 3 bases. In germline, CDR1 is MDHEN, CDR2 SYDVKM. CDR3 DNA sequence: TGTGCCAGCAGTCGGACTAGGTACTACGAGCAGTACTTC. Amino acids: CASSRTRYYEQYF.

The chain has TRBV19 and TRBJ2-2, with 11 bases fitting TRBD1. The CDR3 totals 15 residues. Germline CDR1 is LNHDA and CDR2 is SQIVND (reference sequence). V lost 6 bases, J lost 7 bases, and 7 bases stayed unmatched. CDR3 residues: CASRGTGGLGGELFF. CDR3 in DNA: TGTGCCAGTAGAGGGACAGGGGGGCTTGGCGGGGAGCTGTTTTTT.

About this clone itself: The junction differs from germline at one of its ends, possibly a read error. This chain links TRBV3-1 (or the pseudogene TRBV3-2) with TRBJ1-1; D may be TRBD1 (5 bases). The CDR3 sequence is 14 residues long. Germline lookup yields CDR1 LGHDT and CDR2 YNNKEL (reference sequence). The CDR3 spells CASTQSQGGPEAFF. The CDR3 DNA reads TGTGCCAGCACCCAAAGCCAGGGTGGGCCTGAAGCTTTCTTT.

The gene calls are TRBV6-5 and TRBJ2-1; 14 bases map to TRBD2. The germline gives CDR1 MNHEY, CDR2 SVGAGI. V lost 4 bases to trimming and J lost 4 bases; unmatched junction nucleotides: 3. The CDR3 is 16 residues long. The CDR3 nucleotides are TGTGCCAGCAGTTTGGGACTAGCGGGAGCATACAATGAGCAGTTCTTC. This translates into CASSLGLAGAYNEQFF.

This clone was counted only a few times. The CDR3: CASSSGLAGLDEQFF. The CDR3 DNA follows: TGTGCCAGCAGCTCGGGACTAGCGGGACTAGATGAGCAGTTCTTC. This chain joins TRBV7-3 and TRBJ2-1, with TRBD2 identical over 13 bases. Germline loops: CDR1 SGHTA, CDR2 FQGTGA. The J segment lost 8 bases and the V segment lost 4 bases, leaving 5 bases of the junction unmatched. The CDR3 sequence is 15 residues long.